Below, 16 T cell receptor beta chains from the same sample are listed, as sequenced in a study of blood T cell repertoires in COVID-19. Here immunoSEQ multiplex PCR was the method, and the copy in TCRdb shows in-frame clones only, minus some. The repertoire holds 200,000 to 250,000 clones, with roughly 75% as singletons. The sequenced sample was peripheral blood. All receptors derive from a woman aged 70-85 years with acute or convalescent COVID-19.

A note on this clone: One end of the junction does not line up with germline, which may come from a read error. The chain joins TRBV7-9 to TRBJ1-1; D gene uncertain. Germline CDR1 SEHNR, CDR2 FQNEAQ (reference sequence). CDR3 length: 15 amino acids. CDR3: CASTLARGLNTEAFF. CDR3 nucleotides: TGTGCCAGCACCTTAGCCAGAGGATTGAACACTGAAGCTTTCTTT.

This chain uses TRBV7-2 with TRBJ2-3; TRBD2 agrees at 13 bases. J lost 4 bases, V lost 6 bases, and 4 bases had no gene match. The CDR3 runs 15 residues. Germline lookup yields CDR1 SGHTA and CDR2 FQGNSA. CDR3 nucleotides: TGTGCCAGCAGAAGACTAGCGGGGGGTGCAGATACGCAGTATTTT. Translating it yields CASRRLAGGADTQYF.

This clone was observed a few times. V and J are TRBV19 and TRBJ1-5, with TRBD1 as a possible D gene (6 bases). The germline V gene has CDR1 LNHDA and CDR2 SQIVND (reference sequence). This CDR3 contains 16 residues. The ends were cut back, 7 bases at V and 7 bases at J, with 23 bases in the middle. This chain's CDR3 is CASIPIGGALGQPQHF. The CDR3 DNA reads as TGTGCCAGTATACCGATTGGGGGGGCCCTAGGACAGCCCCAGCATTTT.

V gene TRBV20-1 combines with J gene TRBJ2-5, with D unresolved. Trimming removed 3 bases at V and 5 bases at J, with 13 bases between. Germline CDR1 reads DFQATT; CDR2 reads SNEGSKA (reference sequence). This CDR3 spans 13 amino acids. The CDR3: CSASSSSGETQYF. In DNA, the CDR3 is TGCAGTGCTAGTTCTAGTTCGGGTGAGACCCAGTACTTC.

The chain joins TRBV30 to TRBJ1-6; no reliable D call. Between the trimmed V and J ends, which lost 5 bases and 0 bases, there was a span of 11 bases. From germline, CDR1 is GTSNPN and CDR2 SVGIG (reference sequence). The CDR3 length is 15 residues. The CDR3 here is CAWRLLSSYNSPLHF. Here the CDR3 DNA reads TGTGCCTGGCGACTCCTCAGCTCCTATAATTCACCCCTCCACTTT.

This clone was recorded at least ten times. The chain carries TRBV9 and TRBJ2-3, with 11 bases aligning to TRBD2. Germline V CDR1 and CDR2: SGDLS, YYNGEE. This CDR3 comprises 18 residues. J gave up 2 bases and V 0 bases, and 8 bases lay outside the gene matches. The CDR3: CASSVDVSGGEITDTQYF. The CDR3 DNA sequence: TGTGCCAGCAGCGTAGATGTTAGCGGGGGGGAAATCACAGATACGCAGTATTTT.

This chain links TRBV7-3 with TRBJ2-7; maybe TRBD1 (5 bases). The ends were cut back, 0 bases at V and 5 bases at J, with 17 bases in the middle. The CDR3 length is 16 residues. Germline V CDR1 and CDR2: SGHTA, FQGTGA. CDR3 amino acids: CASSLTSGRTRDEQYF. The CDR3 nucleotides are TGTGCCAGCAGCTTAACGTCTGGGCGGACCAGGGACGAGCAGTACTTC.

This clone ranks as medium-sized. The V and J genes are TRBV7-2 and TRBJ2-4; weak D call: TRBD1 (5 bases). The germline CDR1 and CDR2 sequences are SGHTA and FQGNSA. Trimming cost V 2 bases and J 5 bases, with 10 bases left between them. CDR3 size: 14 residues. The CDR3 spells CASSLSRVENIQYF. CDR3 nucleotides: TGTGCCAGCAGCTTAAGCAGGGTTGAAAACATTCAGTACTTC.

This clone was observed once. V gene TRBV5-1 combines with J gene TRBJ2-2; 12 nucleotides agree with TRBD2. This CDR3 region has 16 residues. Germline CDR1 and CDR2: SGHRS and YFSETQ. The V segment lost 3 bases and the J segment 5 bases; nucleotides outside the gene matches: 5. In DNA form, the CDR3 reads TGCGCCAGCAGCTCTGGACTAGCGGGGAAAACCGGGGAGCTGTTTTTT. Encoded protein: CASSSGLAGKTGELFF.

The chain links TRBV18 to TRBJ2-5, with D unresolved. This CDR3 is built from 13 residues. CDR1 and CDR2 (germline): KGHSH, LQKENI. Trimming pared 3 bases from V and 2 bases from J, leaving 7 bases between. The CDR3 sequence: CASSPTQQETQYF. In DNA, the CDR3 is TGTGCCAGCTCACCGACACAGCAAGAGACCCAGTACTTC.

This clone was picked up a small number of times. This chain uses TRBV10-1 with TRBJ2-1; the match to TRBD1 covers 7 bases. Trimming at V came to 10 bases and at J to 0 bases, leaving 9 bases not matched to a gene. The germline V gene encodes CDR1 WNHNN and CDR2 SYGVQD (reference sequence). The CDR3 sequence is 15 residues long. CDR3 sequence reads: CATQDRRGSYNEQFF. CDR3 nucleotide sequence: TGCGCCACTCAGGACAGGAGAGGCTCCTACAATGAGCAGTTCTTC.

The rearrangement joins TRBV2 to TRBJ2-7; D remains unclear. Germline lookup yields CDR1 SNHLY and CDR2 FYNNEI. V lost 2 bases and J 1 base, leaving 3 bases between the germline ends. The CDR3 loop spans 12 amino acids. CDR3: CASSEQSYEQYF. For the CDR3, the DNA is TGTGCCAGCAGTGAACAGTCCTACGAGCAGTACTTC.

The V and J genes are TRBV6-5 and TRBJ1-5; D gene uncertain. The CDR3 loop spans 12 amino acids. CDR1 and CDR2 (germline): MNHEY, SVGAGI. V lost 5 bases to trimming and J lost 7 bases, with 9 bases between them. The CDR3 nucleotides are TGTGCCAGCAGTCCCGCCAGGCAGCCCCAGCATTTT. It translates to CASSPARQPQHF.

The V call is TRBV3-1 (or the pseudogene TRBV3-2), the J call TRBJ2-2; a weak D match, TRBD1 (5 bases). The CDR3 has 15 residues. The V end was cut by 3 bases, the J end by 1 base, with 9 bases between. Germline CDR1 is LGHDT and CDR2 is YNNKEL (reference sequence). DNA of the CDR3: TGTGCCAGCAGCCACCCCGGACAGAACACCGGGGAGCTGTTTTTT. It translates to CASSHPGQNTGELFF.

This clone was observed once. The chain is built from TRBV6-5 and TRBJ1-2; D call uncertain. This CDR3 has 15 amino acids. Germline-derived CDR1 and CDR2 are MNHEY and SVGAGI. V gave up 6 bases and J gave up 3 bases, with 17 bases separating them. The CDR3 spells CASSLRTGIDYGYTF. The CDR3 bases are TGTGCCAGCAGCCTACGGACCGGGATAGACTATGGCTACACCTTC.

The chain links TRBV20-1 to TRBJ1-1; D call uncertain. This CDR3 is built from 11 residues. Germline V gives CDR1 DFQATT, CDR2 SNEGSKA (reference sequence). The ends were cut back, 6 bases at V and 7 bases at J, with 12 bases in the middle. CDR3 residues: CSAQILFEAFF. The CDR3 coding sequence is TGCAGTGCCCAGATCCTCTTTGAAGCTTTCTTT.